This TCR beta chain emerged from a study of T cells in Graves' hyperthyroidism and ophthalmopathy. Amplified regions were TCR beta CDR3 sequences from RNA transcripts. Using the HTBI primer set, a first-round RT-PCR was run on the TCR CDR3. In TCRdb, the multiplex PCR reads were re-called with MiXCR into one record per CDR3 protein. The table has around 420,000 distinct CDR3 sequences, roughly 14% seen once. This clonotype occurred a few times. The V gene's germline CDR1 is GTSNPN and CDR2 SVGIG (reference sequence). The CDR3 covers 13 residues. With V trimmed by 0 bases and J by 15 bases, 11 bases remained unmatched.

The rearrangement joins TRBV30 to TRBJ2-1, with TRBD1 identical over 7 bases. The TCR was taken from a young woman with Graves' hyperthyroidism. What was sequenced was blood. Here the CDR3 reads CAWSVRGWDSRFF. The CDR3 DNA reads as TGTGCCTGGAGTGTACGAGGATGGGACAGTAGGTTCTTC.